The rows below give T cell receptor beta chains drawn from one sample of a study of blood T cell repertoires in COVID-19. This table comes from immunoSEQ multiplex PCR, and its TCRdb copy is limited to in-frame clones, with some not included. The sample carries about 110,000 clones, around 90% recorded once. Sequencing was carried out using peripheral blood. These receptors all come from a man aged 40-49 years with active or convalescent COVID-19. Both conserved end residues are trimmed from each CDR3. Clone size, where shown, is once, few, many, or a class for clones that have expanded.

TRBV7-2	TRBJ1-2	.	ASSPQGRANYGYT
TRBV11-2	TRBJ1-3	once	ASSQNRGDSGNTIY
TRBV6-2/TRBV6-3	TRBJ2-3	.	ASSQQGTDTQY
TRBV7-2	TRBJ2-7	.	ASSFRTSGTYEQY
TRBV11-2	TRBJ1-4	once	ASSLTGRGNEKLF
TRBV6-2/TRBV6-3	TRBJ1-2	.	ASSHRGNYGYT
TRBV11-3	TRBJ2-5	.	ASSGERKETQY
TRBV5-1	TRBJ2-2	once	ASSLVGQGAGELF
TRBV5-1	TRBJ2-1	once	ASSPPNNEQF
TRBV18	TRBJ2-7	.	ASSPLATGEQY
TRBV27	TRBJ1-1	.	ASSLRGAQQGMNTEAF